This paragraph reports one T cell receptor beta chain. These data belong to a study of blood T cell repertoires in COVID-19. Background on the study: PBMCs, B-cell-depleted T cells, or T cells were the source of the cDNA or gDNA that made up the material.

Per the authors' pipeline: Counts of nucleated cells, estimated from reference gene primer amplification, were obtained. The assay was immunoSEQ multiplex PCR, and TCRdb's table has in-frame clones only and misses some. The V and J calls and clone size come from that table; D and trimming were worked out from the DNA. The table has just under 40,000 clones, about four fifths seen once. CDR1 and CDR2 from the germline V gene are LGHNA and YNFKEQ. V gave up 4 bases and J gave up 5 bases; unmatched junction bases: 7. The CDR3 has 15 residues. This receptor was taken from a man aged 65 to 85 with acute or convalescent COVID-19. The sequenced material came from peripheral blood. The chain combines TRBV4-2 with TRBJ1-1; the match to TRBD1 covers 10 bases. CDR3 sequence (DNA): TGTGCCAGCAGCCCCGGACAGGGGGACGGGACTGAAGCTTTCTTT. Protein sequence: CASSPGQGDGTEAFF.